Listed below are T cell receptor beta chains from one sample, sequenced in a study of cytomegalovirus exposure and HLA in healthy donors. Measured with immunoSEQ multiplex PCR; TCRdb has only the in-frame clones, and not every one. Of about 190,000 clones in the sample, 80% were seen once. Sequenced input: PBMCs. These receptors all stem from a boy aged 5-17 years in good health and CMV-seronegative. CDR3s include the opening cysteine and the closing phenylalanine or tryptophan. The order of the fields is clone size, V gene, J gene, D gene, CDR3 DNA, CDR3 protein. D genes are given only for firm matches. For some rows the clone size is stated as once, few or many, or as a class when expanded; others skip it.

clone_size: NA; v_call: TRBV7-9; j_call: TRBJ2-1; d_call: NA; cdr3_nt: TGTGCCTGTGTAATGCGGCGGGATGAGCAGTTCTTC; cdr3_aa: CACVMRRDEQFF
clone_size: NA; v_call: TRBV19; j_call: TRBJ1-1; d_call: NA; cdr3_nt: TGTGCCAGTAGTATAGAGGGGGCATGGACTGAAGCTTTCTTT; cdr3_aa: CASSIEGAWTEAFF
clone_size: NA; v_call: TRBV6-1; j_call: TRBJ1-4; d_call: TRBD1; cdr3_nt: TGTGCCAGCAGTGAAATGGGTGGGACAGGGGAAGAAAAACTGTTTTTT; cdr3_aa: CASSEMGGTGEEKLFF
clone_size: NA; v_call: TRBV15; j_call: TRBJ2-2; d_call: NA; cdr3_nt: TGTGCCACCAGCAGAGTATATGGGAGCGGGGAGCTGTTTTTT; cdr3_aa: CATSRVYGSGELFF
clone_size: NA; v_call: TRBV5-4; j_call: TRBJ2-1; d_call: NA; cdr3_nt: TGTGCCACTGCCAAGGAGGTGGATGAGCAGTTCTTC; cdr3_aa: CATAKEVDEQFF
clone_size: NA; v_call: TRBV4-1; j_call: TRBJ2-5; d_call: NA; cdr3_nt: TGCGCCAGCAGCCACATAAGGGCGCGGGTTCAAGAGACCCAGTACTTC; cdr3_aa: CASSHIRARVQETQYF
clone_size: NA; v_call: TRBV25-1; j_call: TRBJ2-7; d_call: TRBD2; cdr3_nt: TGTGCCAGCAGTGAACTACTAGCGGGCCCTCCCTACGAGCAGTACTTC; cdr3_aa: CASSELLAGPPYEQYF
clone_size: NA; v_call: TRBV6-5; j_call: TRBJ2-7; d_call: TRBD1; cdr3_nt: TGTGCCAGCAGTTACGGGGACAGACTGACCTACGAGCAGTACTTC; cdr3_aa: CASSYGDRLTYEQYF
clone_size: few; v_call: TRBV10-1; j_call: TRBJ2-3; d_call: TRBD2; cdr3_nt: TGCGCCAGCGGCATGTCGCTAGCGGGAGGGTCAGATACGCAGTATTTT; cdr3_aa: CASGMSLAGGSDTQYF
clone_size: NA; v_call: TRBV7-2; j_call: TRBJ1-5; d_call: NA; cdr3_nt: TGTGCCAGCAGTTTCAGGGCCAATCAGCCCCAGCATTTT; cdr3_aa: CASSFRANQPQHF
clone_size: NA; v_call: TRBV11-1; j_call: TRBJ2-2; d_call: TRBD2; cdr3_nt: TGTGCCAGCAGCGACCTCGGGAGGGGCGTTCGCGCCGGGGAGCTGTTTTTT; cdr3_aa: CASSDLGRGVRAGELFF
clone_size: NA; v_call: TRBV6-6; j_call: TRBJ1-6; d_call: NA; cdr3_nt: TGTGCCAGCAGTCGGAGAACAGGGTATCGATCACCCCTCCACTTT; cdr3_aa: CASSRRTGYRSPLHF
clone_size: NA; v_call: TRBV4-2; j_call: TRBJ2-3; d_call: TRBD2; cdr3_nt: TGTGCCAGCAGCCAAGGGCTAGCGGGAGGGCCCGGCACAGATACGCAGTATTTT; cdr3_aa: CASSQGLAGGPGTDTQYF
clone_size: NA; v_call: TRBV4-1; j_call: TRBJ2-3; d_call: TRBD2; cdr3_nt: TGCGCCAGCAGCCTTCTAGCGGGGCCCTTGACAGATACGCAGTATTTT; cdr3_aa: CASSLLAGPLTDTQYF
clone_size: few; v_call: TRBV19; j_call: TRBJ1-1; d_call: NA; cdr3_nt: TGTGCCAGTAGTCTGGATCTGAGGACTGAAGCTTTCTTT; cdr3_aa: CASSLDLRTEAFF
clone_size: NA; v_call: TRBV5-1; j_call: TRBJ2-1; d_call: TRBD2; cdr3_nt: TGCGCCAGCAGCTATAGCGGGAGCTCCTACAATGAGCAGTTCTTC; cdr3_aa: CASSYSGSSYNEQFF
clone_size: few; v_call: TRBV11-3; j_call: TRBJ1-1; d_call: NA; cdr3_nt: TGTGCCAGCAGCTTAAATAAGAACACTGAAGCTTTCTTT; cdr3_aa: CASSLNKNTEAFF
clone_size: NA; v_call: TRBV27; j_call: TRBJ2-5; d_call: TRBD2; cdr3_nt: TGTGCCAGCAGTGGCGGTTCTAGCGGGAGTGGAGAGACCCAGTACTTC; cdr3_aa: CASSGGSSGSGETQYF
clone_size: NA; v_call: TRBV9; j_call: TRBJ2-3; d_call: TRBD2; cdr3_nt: TGTGCCAGCAGCGTAGCAACAGGGGTGACTAGCGGGAGAAAGGTAGAAACAGATACGCAGTATTTT; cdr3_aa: CASSVATGVTSGRKVETDTQYF
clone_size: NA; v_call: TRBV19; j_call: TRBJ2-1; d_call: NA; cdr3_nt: TGTGCCAGCAACCGTGGGGAGAGCTCCTACAATGAGCAGTTCTTC; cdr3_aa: CASNRGESSYNEQFF
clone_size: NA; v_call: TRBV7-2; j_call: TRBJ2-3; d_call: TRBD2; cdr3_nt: TGTGCCAGCAGCCGGGGACTAGCGCGACGCCCAGAGGGCACAGATACGCAGTATTTT; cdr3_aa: CASSRGLARRPEGTDTQYF
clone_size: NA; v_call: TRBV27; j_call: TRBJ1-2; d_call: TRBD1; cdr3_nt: TGTGCCAGCAGTGGGGACAGATACTATGGCTACACCTTC; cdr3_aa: CASSGDRYYGYTF
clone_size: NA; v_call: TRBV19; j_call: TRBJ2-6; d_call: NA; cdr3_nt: TGTGCCAGTAGCAAGAATCGACAGGTTCCCTCTGGGGCCAACGTCCTGACTTTC; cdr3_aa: CASSKNRQVPSGANVLTF
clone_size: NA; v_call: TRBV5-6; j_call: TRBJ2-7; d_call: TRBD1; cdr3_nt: TGTGCCAGCAGCTTACAGGGGGCGAGGGGCTACGAGCAGTACTTC; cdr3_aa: CASSLQGARGYEQYF
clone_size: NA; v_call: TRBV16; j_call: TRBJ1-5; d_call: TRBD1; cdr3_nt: TGTGCCAGCAGCCGTGGACAGGGGCGAATCAATTACAATCAGCCCCAGCATTTT; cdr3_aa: CASSRGQGRINYNQPQHF
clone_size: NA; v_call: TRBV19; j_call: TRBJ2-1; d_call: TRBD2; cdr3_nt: TGTGCCAGTAGTATAGGGGGCGGGAGACACTACAATGAGCAGTTCTTC; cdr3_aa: CASSIGGGRHYNEQFF
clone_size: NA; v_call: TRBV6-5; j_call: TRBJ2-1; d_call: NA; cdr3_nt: TGTGCCAGCAGCCGGGGAGCGGAGCAGTTCTTC; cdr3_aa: CASSRGAEQFF
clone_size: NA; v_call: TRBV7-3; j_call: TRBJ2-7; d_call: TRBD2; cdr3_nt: TGTGCCAGCAGCTCCCGGACTAGCGGCGAGCAGTACTTC; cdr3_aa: CASSSRTSGEQYF
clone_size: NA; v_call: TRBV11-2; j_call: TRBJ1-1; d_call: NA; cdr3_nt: TGTGCCAGCAGCTTAGTATTGAACACTGAAGCTTTCTTT; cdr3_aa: CASSLVLNTEAFF
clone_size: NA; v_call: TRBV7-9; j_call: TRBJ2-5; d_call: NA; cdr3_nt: TGTTCCAGCAGCTTTCGATTAGCGCAAGAGACCCAGTACTTC; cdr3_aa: CSSSFRLAQETQYF
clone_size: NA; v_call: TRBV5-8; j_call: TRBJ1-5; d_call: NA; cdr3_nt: TGTGCCAGCAGCTCGGGGTGGCAGAAGTTCAATCAGCCCCAGCATTTT; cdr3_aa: CASSSGWQKFNQPQHF
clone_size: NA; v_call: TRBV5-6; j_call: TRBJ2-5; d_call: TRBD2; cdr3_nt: TGTGCCAGCAGCGGGACTAGCGGGAGTAGGGAGACCCAGTACTTC; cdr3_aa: CASSGTSGSRETQYF
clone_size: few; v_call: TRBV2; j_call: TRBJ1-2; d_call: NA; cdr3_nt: TGTGCCAGCAGTGGGCTAGATGGCGATGGCTACACCTTC; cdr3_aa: CASSGLDGDGYTF
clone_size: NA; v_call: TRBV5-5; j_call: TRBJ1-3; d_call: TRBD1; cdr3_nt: TGTGCCAGCAGCTTCGACCGACAGGGTGAGTTTTATGGAAACACCATATATTTT; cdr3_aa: CASSFDRQGEFYGNTIYF
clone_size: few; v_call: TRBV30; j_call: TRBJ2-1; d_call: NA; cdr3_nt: TGTGCCTGGAGCGGACTGGAGGGTCGGAATGAGCAGTTCTTC; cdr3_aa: CAWSGLEGRNEQFF
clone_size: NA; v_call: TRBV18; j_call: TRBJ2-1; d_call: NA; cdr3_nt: TGTGCCAGCTCACCCCCCGGCGGGATCTCCTACAATGAGCAGTTCTTC; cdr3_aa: CASSPPGGISYNEQFF
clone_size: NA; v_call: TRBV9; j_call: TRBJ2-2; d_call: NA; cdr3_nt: TGTGCCAGCAGCTCTTACAGAGTTTCGGCGAACACCGGGGAGCTGTTTTTT; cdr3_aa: CASSSYRVSANTGELFF
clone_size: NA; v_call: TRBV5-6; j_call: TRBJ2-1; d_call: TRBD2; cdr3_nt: TGTGCCAGCAGCTCTACGACTAGCGGGAGCGGCGATGAGCAGTTCTTC; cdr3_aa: CASSSTTSGSGDEQFF
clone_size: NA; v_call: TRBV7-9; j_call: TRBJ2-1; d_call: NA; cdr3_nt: TGTGCCAGCAGCTTTTCAGAAAACAATGAGCAGTTCTTC; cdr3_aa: CASSFSENNEQFF
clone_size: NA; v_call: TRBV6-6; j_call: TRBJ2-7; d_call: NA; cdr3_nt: TGTGCCAGCAGTCCCATGCAGGGTATCTACGAGCAGTACTTC; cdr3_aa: CASSPMQGIYEQYF
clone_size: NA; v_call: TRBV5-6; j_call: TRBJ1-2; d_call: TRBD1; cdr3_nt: TGTGCCAGCAGCTTAGGGACAGGGAGTAGGTATGGCTACACCTTC; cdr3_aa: CASSLGTGSRYGYTF
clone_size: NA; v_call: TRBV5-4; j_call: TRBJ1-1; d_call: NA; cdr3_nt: TGTGCCAGCAGATTGGGACAGAACACTGAAGCTTTCTTT; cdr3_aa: CASRLGQNTEAFF
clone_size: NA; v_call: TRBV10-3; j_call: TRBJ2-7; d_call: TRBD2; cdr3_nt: TGTGCCATCAAGAAGCGGGGGGGCTTAGACTCCTACGAGCAGTACTTC; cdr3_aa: CAIKKRGGLDSYEQYF